This T cell receptor (beta chain) appears in the sequencing data of a study of Ad26.COV2.S vaccination and SARS-CoV-2 variants. At the level of the study: Intramuscular Ad26.COV2.S at 5x10^10 or 1x10^11 viral particles.

Concerning this clone: Its antigen is currently unknown.

V was cut by 1 base and J by 3 bases, with 10 bases left in between. Germline V lookup: CDR1 SGHTA, CDR2 FQGTGA. The CDR3 consists of 15 residues. Clones were sequenced by immunoSEQ multiplex PCR, and TCRdb holds only the in-frame ones, with some missing. The table has around 400,000 clones, around 89% seen once. Study results and limitations: From the TCR breadth and depth analyses, total T cell responses may have been underestimated.

Treatment denoted: roughly 19 received Ad26.COV2.S at low or high dose, single or two shots; about five received placebo; per-sample allocation not given. On day 63 after the first injection, vaccine and placebo recipients gave samples. An Ad26 vector that expressed Wuhan-strain SARS-CoV-2 spike constituted the vaccine. The sequences come from peripheral blood, collected in a trial of Ad26.COV2.S vaccine versus placebo. The chain carries TRBV7-3 and TRBJ2-1, with D perhaps matching TRBD2 (5 bases). The receptor was derived from a person between 18 and 59 years old who received the Ad26.COV2.S COVID-19 vaccine or a placebo. CDR3 residues: CASSLNPGSYNEQFF. CDR3 sequence (DNA): TGTGCCAGCAGCTTAAACCCGGGAAGCTACAATGAGCAGTTCTTC. The full variable domain, in which reference TRBV7-3 and TRBJ2-1 provide the parts outside the CDR3, is GAGVSQTPSNKVTEKGKYVELRCDPISGHTALYWYRQSLGQGPEFLIYFQGTGAADDSGLPNDRFFAVRPEGSVSTLKIQRTERGDSAVYLCASSLNPGSYNEQFFGPGTRLTVL.